The 32 T cell receptor beta chains reported below all come from one sample, sequenced in a study of blood T cell repertoires in COVID-19. TCRdb keeps only in-frame clones here, not all; method: immunoSEQ multiplex PCR. The sample shows about 210,000 clones, around 81% of them seen only once. Sample: peripheral blood. All receptors derive from a man aged 55-75 years with COVID-19, enrolled during active disease.

On this clone: Other DNA sequences of this sample code for an identical CDR3. CDR3 protein: CASRTTGNQPQHF. CDR3 DNA: TGTGCCAGCAGGACCACAGGGAACCAGCCCCAGCATTTT. The V call is TRBV2, the J call TRBJ1-5; tentatively, D is TRBD1 (6 bases). Trimming stripped 6 bases from V and 7 bases from J, with 13 bases between. The germline gives CDR1 SNHLY, CDR2 FYNNEI. CDR3 size: 13 residues.

The CDR3 bases are TGCGCCAGCAGCCAGCGGACAGCTATATTCCAAGAGACCCAGTACTTC. It is translated as CASSQRTAIFQETQYF. This chain joins TRBV5-1 and TRBJ2-5; D might be TRBD1 (6 bases). The V gene lost 4 bases and the J gene lost 1 base, with 17 bases spanning the gap. From germline, CDR1 is SGHRS and CDR2 YFSETQ. The CDR3 length is 16 residues.

The chain carries TRBV5-1 and TRBJ2-1; D uncertain. CDR1 SGHRS and CDR2 YFSETQ come from the germline V gene. V lost 3 bases, J lost 0 bases, and 4 bases lay in between. The CDR3 loop spans 13 amino acids. The CDR3 spells CASSYSSYNEQFF. For the CDR3, the DNA is TGCGCCAGCAGCTACAGCTCCTACAATGAGCAGTTCTTC.

This clone was recorded only once. The V and J genes are TRBV5-1 and TRBJ1-6, with D possibly TRBD1 on 5 matching bases. Looked up from germline, CDR1 is SGHRS and CDR2 is YFSETQ. The ends were cut back, 2 bases at V and 7 bases at J, with 13 bases in the middle. The CDR3 extends over 15 amino acids. CDR3 amino acids: CASSLPGQGNSPLHF. The CDR3 DNA reads TGCGCCAGCAGCTTACCGGGCCAGGGAAATTCACCCCTCCACTTT.

The table lists this clone with a few counts. The chain links TRBV24-1 to TRBJ1-1; D gene ambiguous. The germline gives CDR1 KGHDR, CDR2 SFDVKD. Trimming shortened V by 5 bases and J by 1 base, and 7 bases separated the two germline ends. The CDR3 contains 13 residues. CDR3 sequence (DNA): TGTGCCACCAGTGGGGAGGCGAACACTGAAGCTTTCTTT. This gives the protein CATSGEANTEAFF.

The chain uses TRBV19 and TRBJ1-1, with 10 positions matching TRBD1. The CDR3 spans 16 residues. Per germline, CDR1 LNHDA and CDR2 SQIVND (reference sequence). The trim removed 5 bases at V and 0 bases at J, leaving 6 bases unmatched. CDR3 nucleotide sequence: TGTGCCAGTAGTCTAGGTGGACAGGGGGTGAACACTGAAGCTTTCTTT. Translation: CASSLGGQGVNTEAFF.

This clone was seen a few times. The chain couples TRBV7-2 to TRBJ1-2; the D gene is possibly TRBD1 (6 bases). Germline CDR1 and CDR2: SGHTA and FQGNSA. This CDR3 comprises 15 residues. Trimming removed 4 bases from V and 8 bases from J, with 20 bases in between. This chain's CDR3 is CASSSNRVPRGGYTF. CDR3 nucleotides: TGTGCCAGCAGCTCTAACAGGGTTCCGCGAGGAGGCTACACCTTC.

The rearrangement links TRBV7-2 to TRBJ1-3, with D unclear. Germline V lookup: CDR1 SGHTA, CDR2 FQGNSA. Trimming left V 6 bases short and J 0 bases short, with 6 bases between. This CDR3 is built from 13 residues. CDR3 region: CASSSFSGNTIYF. The CDR3 region has the DNA TGTGCCAGCAGTTCATTCTCTGGAAACACCATATATTTT.

This clone was seen only a few times. This chain links TRBV30 with TRBJ2-5; 8 nucleotides line up with TRBD1. After removal of 1 base from V and 3 bases from J, the junction contained 10 bases not matched to a gene. From germline, CDR1 is GTSNPN and CDR2 SVGIG (reference sequence). The CDR3 sequence is 16 residues long. The CDR3: CAWSAIPQGAKETQYF. The CDR3 coding sequence is TGTGCCTGGAGTGCCATCCCTCAGGGGGCAAAAGAGACCCAGTACTTC.

J is TRBJ1-2 and V is TRBV5-1; 7 nucleotides align to TRBD1. Germline V gene sequence: CDR1 SGHRS, CDR2 YFSETQ. The CDR3 consists of 14 residues. V was clipped by 2 bases and J by 8 bases; unmatched bases: 9. The chain's CDR3 is CASSLDRASEGYTF. The CDR3, as DNA: TGCGCCAGCAGCTTAGACAGGGCGTCTGAGGGCTACACCTTC.

This clone turned up a few times. The CDR3 DNA sequence: TGTGCCAGTAGGCGGGCAGGTCGAATCATGAACACTGAAGCTTTCTTT. It codes for CASRRAGRIMNTEAFF. The rearrangement joins TRBV19 to TRBJ1-1; no clear D gene. The CDR3 length is 16 residues. Germline V gene sequence: CDR1 LNHDA, CDR2 SQIVND (reference sequence). V gave up 6 bases and J gave up 0 bases, with 17 bases separating them.

This clone was counted a few times. V gene TRBV7-2 combines with J gene TRBJ2-7; 8 nucleotides agree with TRBD1. The CDR3 is 15 amino acids. Per germline, CDR1 SGHTA and CDR2 FQGNSA. V shed 5 bases and J 2 bases; nucleotides not matched to a gene: 8. CDR3 in amino acids: CASSRGQVLTYEQYF. CDR3 in DNA: TGTGCCAGCAGCAGGGGACAGGTACTAACCTACGAGCAGTACTTC. The full variable domain, rest sourced from reference TRBV7-2 and TRBJ2-7, is GAGVSQSPSNKVTEKGKDVELRCDPISGHTALYWYRQSLGQGLEFLIYFQGNSAPDKSGLPSDRFSAERTGGSVSTLTIQRTQQEDSAVYLCASSRGQVLTYEQYFGPGTRLTVT.

This chain uses TRBV30 with TRBJ1-1; D gene unclear. Trimming cost V 0 bases and J 0 bases, with 11 bases left between them. CDR3 length equals 15 residues. Germline CDR1 and CDR2: GTSNPN and SVGIG (reference sequence). CDR3 coding DNA: TGTGCCTGGAGTGTACTTGGTAGCATGAACACTGAAGCTTTCTTT. Residues: CAWSVLGSMNTEAFF.

The chain uses TRBV30 and TRBJ1-5, with TRBD1 matching 8 bases. The V segment lost 0 bases and the J segment 6 bases; nucleotides outside the gene matches: 7. The CDR3 consists of 15 residues. Germline-derived CDR1 and CDR2 are GTSNPN and SVGIG (reference sequence). CDR3 DNA: TGTGCCTGGAGTGTACTTTCACAGGGGGTTCAGCCCCAGCATTTT. Its protein is CAWSVLSQGVQPQHF.

This clone has only one observation. This sequence joins TRBV9 and TRBJ2-3; D is ambiguous. Trimming took 1 base from V and 3 from J, leaving 9 bases between them. The germline gives CDR1 SGDLS, CDR2 YYNGEE. The CDR3 length is 14 residues. DNA for the CDR3: TGTGCCAGCAGCGTAAATTCCAGGACAGATACGCAGTATTTT. Its protein is CASSVNSRTDTQYF. The complete variable domain, with remaining parts taken from reference TRBV9 and TRBJ2-3, reads DSGVTQTPKHLITATGQRVTLRCSPRSGDLSVYWYQQSLDQGLQFLIQYYNGEERAKGNILERFSAQQFPDLHSELNLSSLELGDSALYFCASSVNSRTDTQYFGPGTRLTVL.

The rearrangement uses TRBV6-5 and TRBJ1-4, with no clear D. CDR1 MNHEY and CDR2 SVGAGI come from the germline V gene. This CDR3 contains 15 residues. Between the trimmed V and J ends, which lost 2 bases and 7 bases, there was a span of 14 bases. CDR3 residues: CASSYANGKSEKLFF. DNA for the CDR3: TGTGCCAGCAGTTACGCTAACGGGAAGAGTGAAAAACTGTTTTTT.

The chain carries TRBV5-1 and TRBJ1-6, with 8 bases matching TRBD1. The CDR3 is 17 residues long. J lost 10 bases, V lost 0 bases, and 12 bases had no gene match. Per germline, CDR1 SGHRS and CDR2 YFSETQ. The chain's CDR3 is CASSLDPAGGAGSPLHF. The CDR3 region has the DNA TGCGCCAGCAGCTTGGATCCAGCAGGGGGCGCAGGGTCACCCCTCCACTTT.

This chain joins TRBV25-1 and TRBJ1-2, with 9 positions matching TRBD1. The CDR3 has 12 amino acids. Germline CDR1 is MGHDK and CDR2 is SYGVNS. Germline trimming cut 8 bases from V and 13 bases from J; bases unmatched to any gene: 11. Written as DNA, the CDR3 is TGTGCCAGCTCCCCCGGGACAGGGTTTTGCACCTTC. Protein product: CASSPGTGFCTF.

The rearrangement joins TRBV5-6 to TRBJ2-3; TRBD2 matches 10 bases. V was clipped by 0 bases and J by 0 bases; unmatched bases: 4. CDR3 size: 17 residues. Germline CDR1 SGHDT, CDR2 YYEEEE. The chain's CDR3 is CASSLAGLAQSTDTQYF. In DNA, the CDR3 is TGTGCCAGCAGCTTGGCGGGACTAGCGCAAAGCACAGATACGCAGTATTTT.

The chain has TRBV28 and TRBJ1-2; the D gene is possibly TRBD1 (6 bases). Trimming took 7 bases from V and 5 from J, leaving 11 bases between them. CDR3 length equals 12 residues. Germline V gives CDR1 MDHEN, CDR2 SYDVKM. CDR3 coding DNA: TGTGCCAGCACTACAGGGCTTTATGGCTACACCTTC. The encoded protein is CASTTGLYGYTF.

This rearrangement joins TRBV4-2 to TRBJ1-5; D is uncertain. Germline assignment: CDR1 LGHNA and CDR2 YNFKEQ. This CDR3 contains 13 residues. V shed 0 bases and J shed 7 bases, with 7 bases lying between them. The CDR3 is CASSQDSAQPQHF. For the CDR3, the DNA is TGTGCCAGCAGCCAAGATTCCGCGCAGCCCCAGCATTTT.

The chain employs TRBV18 and TRBJ1-4; D is undetermined. CDR1 is KGHSH and CDR2 is LQKENI in the germline V gene. This CDR3 is 14 amino acids long. Trimming took 3 bases from V and 0 from J, leaving 5 bases between them. Here the CDR3 DNA reads TGTGCCAGCTCACCGGGAGCAACTAATGAAAAACTGTTTTTT. Translated: CASSPGATNEKLFF.

This chain connects TRBV5-1 to TRBJ2-7, with TRBD2 identical over 7 bases. This CDR3 is built from 14 residues. V dropped 1 base and J dropped 5; count of bases not matched to a gene: 6. Germline V gives CDR1 SGHRS, CDR2 YFSETQ. CDR3 coding DNA: TGCGCCAGCAGCTTGAGTCCAGGGAGGGACGAGCAGTACTTC. Translation gives CASSLSPGRDEQYF.

The rearrangement uses TRBV4-3 and TRBJ2-3; D ambiguous. Germline lookup yields CDR1 LGHNA and CDR2 YSLEER. The V end was cut by 1 base, the J end by 0 bases, with 8 bases between. The CDR3 loop spans 15 amino acids. DNA of the CDR3: TGCGCCAGCAGCCAAGGGGCCGGTAGCACAGATACGCAGTATTTT. Translation: CASSQGAGSTDTQYF.

The rearrangement links TRBV5-1 to TRBJ2-5; TRBD2 matches 8 bases. Germline V gene data show CDR1 as SGHRS and CDR2 as YFSETQ. V lost 4 bases to trimming and J lost 5 bases; unmatched junction nucleotides: 10. CDR3 size: 15 residues. In DNA form, the CDR3 reads TGCGCCAGCAGCCTACCGGGGGGGGCCGGGGAGACCCAGTACTTC. Translated: CASSLPGGAGETQYF. Full variable domain (outside the CDR3, taken from reference TRBV5-1 and TRBJ2-5): KAGVTQTPRYLIKTRGQQVTLSCSPISGHRSVSWYQQTPGQGLQFLFEYFSETQRNKGNFPGRFSGRQFSNSRSEMNVSTLELGDSALYLCASSLPGGAGETQYFGPGTRLLVL.

This clone was seen once. The J gene is TRBJ2-7, the V gene TRBV14, with a tentative D call TRBD2 (5 bases). CDR1 and CDR2 from the germline V gene are SGHDN and FVKESK. The ends were cut back, 1 base at V and 4 bases at J, with 11 bases in the middle. The CDR3 runs to 14 residues. The CDR3 DNA follows: TGTGCCAGCAGCCAAGTTGATAGCGTGTACGAGCAGTACTTC. This encodes CASSQVDSVYEQYF.

The chain carries TRBV3-1 (or the pseudogene TRBV3-2) and TRBJ1-5; 8 nucleotides align to TRBD1. The length of the CDR3 is 14 residues. Germline CDR1 LGHDT, CDR2 YNNKEL (reference sequence). J lost 5 bases, V lost 1 base, and 1 base had no gene match. The CDR3 nucleotides are TGTGCCAGCAGCCAAGGCAGGGGGCATCAGCCCCAGCATTTT. Translation: CASSQGRGHQPQHF.

This chain uses TRBV14 with TRBJ1-1; TRBD1 matches at 7 bases. Trimming removed 0 bases from V and 2 bases from J; junction bases left unmatched: 6. CDR1 is SGHDN, CDR2 FVKESK, per germline. This CDR3 is 16 amino acids long. This chain's CDR3 is CASSQDIGGYNTEAFF. CDR3 sequence (DNA): TGTGCCAGCAGCCAAGATATAGGGGGCTATAACACTGAAGCTTTCTTT.

The rearrangement joins TRBV11-3 to TRBJ2-5; weak D call: TRBD2 (5 bases). Between the trimmed V and J ends, which lost 5 bases and 2 bases, there was a span of 9 bases. The CDR3 runs to 13 residues. Germline V gene sequence: CDR1 SGHNT, CDR2 YENEEA. DNA of the CDR3: TGTGCCAGCAGCCCGGGGTCACAAGAGACCCAGTACTTC. Translating gives CASSPGSQETQYF.

This chain uses TRBV14 with TRBJ2-3, with 7 bases lining up with TRBD2. CDR3 length: 14 residues. V dropped 4 bases and J dropped 4; count of bases not matched to a gene: 5. Germline V gene lookup returns CDR1 SGHDN and CDR2 FVKESK. This chain's CDR3 is CASSRGGPADTQYF. In DNA, the CDR3 is TGTGCCAGCAGCCGGGGGGGTCCCGCAGATACGCAGTATTTT.

This chain links TRBV7-2 with TRBJ1-2, with TRBD1 matching over 8 bases. Trimming cost V 5 bases and J 6 bases; bases outside gene matches: 5. The CDR3 extends over 13 amino acids. CDR1 is SGHTA and CDR2 is FQGNSA in the germline V gene. The CDR3 loop reads CASSPDRDDGYTF. DNA of the CDR3: TGTGCCAGCAGCCCGGACAGGGATGATGGCTACACCTTC.

This chain joins TRBV10-3 and TRBJ2-2, with 9 nucleotides matching TRBD1. The CDR3 runs to 16 residues. Germline CDR1 ENHRY, CDR2 SYGVKD. V gave up 4 bases and J gave up 0 bases; unmatched junction bases: 3. The CDR3 DNA sequence: TGTGCCATCAGTGCAACAGGGGGCACGAACACCGGGGAGCTGTTTTTT. This encodes CAISATGGTNTGELFF.